One sample yielded the 3 T cell receptor beta chains listed below, sequenced in a study of OX40 agonist ivuxolimab in advanced cancers. The table came from immunoSEQ multiplex PCR; TCRdb's copy has only in-frame clones and leaves some out. The repertoire holds approximately 66,000 clones, around 85% seen once, with approximately 0.78% in the top ten. The sequenced sample was CD4+ or CD8+ T cells sorted from blood, obtained in a trial of the OX40 agonist ivuxolimab. The receptors originated from an adult with an advanced solid tumor such as melanoma, head and neck, liver or kidney cancer.

This sequence joins TRBV6-5 and TRBJ1-1; 7 bases line up with TRBD1. The CDR3 loop spans 11 amino acids. Per germline, CDR1 MNHEY and CDR2 SVGAGI. With 6 bases clipped from V and 11 bases from J, the junction kept 6 bases outside the gene matches. This chain's CDR3 is CASRDRGHAFF. CDR3 sequence (DNA): TGTGCCAGCAGAGATAGGGGGCATGCTTTCTTT.

J is TRBJ1-5 and V is TRBV6-1, with D possibly matching TRBD1 (6 bases). Germline assignment: CDR1 MNHNS and CDR2 SASEGT. The length of the CDR3 is 15 residues. The V gene lost 6 bases and the J gene lost 4 bases, with 16 bases spanning the gap. CDR3 sequence (DNA): TGTGCCAGCAGCCTTTGGGAAGGGGGGAATCAGCCCCAGCATTTT. Encoded protein: CASSLWEGGNQPQHF.

A few counts support this clone. J is TRBJ1-1 and V is TRBV4-3, with a possible D match to TRBD1 (6 bases). The germline V and J ends were trimmed by 1 base and 2 bases, with 14 bases remaining between them. Germline V gene sequence: CDR1 LGHNA, CDR2 YSLEER. The CDR3 runs 16 residues. In nucleotides, the CDR3 is TGCGCCAGCAGCCAAGGAGGGGGAGTAGTAAACACTGAAGCTTTCTTT. It codes for CASSQGGGVVNTEAFF.